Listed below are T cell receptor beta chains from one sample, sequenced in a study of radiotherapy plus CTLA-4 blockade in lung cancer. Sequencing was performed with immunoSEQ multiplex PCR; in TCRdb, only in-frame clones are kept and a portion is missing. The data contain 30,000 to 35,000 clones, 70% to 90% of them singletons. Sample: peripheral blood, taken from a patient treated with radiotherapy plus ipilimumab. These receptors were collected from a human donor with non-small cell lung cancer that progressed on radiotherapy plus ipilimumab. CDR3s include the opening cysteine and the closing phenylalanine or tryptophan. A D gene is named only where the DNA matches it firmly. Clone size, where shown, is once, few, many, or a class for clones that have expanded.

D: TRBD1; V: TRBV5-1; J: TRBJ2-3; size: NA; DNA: TGCGCCAGCAGCTCGGGACAGGGCACAGATACGCAGTATTTT; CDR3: CASSSGQGTDTQYF
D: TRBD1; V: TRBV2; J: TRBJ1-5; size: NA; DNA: TGTGCCAGCAGTGTACAGGGACAGAGCAATCAGCCCCAGCATTTT; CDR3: CASSVQGQSNQPQHF
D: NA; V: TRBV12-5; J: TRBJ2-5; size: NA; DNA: TGTGCTAGTGGGAGGAGGGCCATGGAAGAGACCCAGTACTTC; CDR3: CASGRRAMEETQYF
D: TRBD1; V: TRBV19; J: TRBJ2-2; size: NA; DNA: TGTGCCAGTACTATGACAGGGGGAAACACCGGGGAGCTGTTTTTT; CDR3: CASTMTGGNTGELFF
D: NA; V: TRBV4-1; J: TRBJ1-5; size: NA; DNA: TGCGCCAGCAGCCAAGAGGGGGGTACTCAGCCCCAGCATTTT; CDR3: CASSQEGGTQPQHF
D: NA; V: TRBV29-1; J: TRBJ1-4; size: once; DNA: TGCAGCGTCAGATATACAACTAATGAAAAACTGTTTTTT; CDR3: CSVRYTTNEKLFF
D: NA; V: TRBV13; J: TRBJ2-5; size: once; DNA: TGTGCCAGCAGCTTAGACAGGAACCAAGAGACCCAGTACTTC; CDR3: CASSLDRNQETQYF
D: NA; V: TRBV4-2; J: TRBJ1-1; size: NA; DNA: TGTGCCAGCAGCCAGGTCGAGGTTCCTGAAGCTTTCTTT; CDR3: CASSQVEVPEAFF
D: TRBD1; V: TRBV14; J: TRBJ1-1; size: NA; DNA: TGTGCCAGCAGATCCGGGACAGGGGTTGAAGCTTTCTTT; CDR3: CASRSGTGVEAFF
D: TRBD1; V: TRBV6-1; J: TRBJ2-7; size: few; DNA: TGTGCCAGCAGTGGTGGAGGACAGGGTAGCTCCTACGAGCAGTACTTC; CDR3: CASSGGGQGSSYEQYF
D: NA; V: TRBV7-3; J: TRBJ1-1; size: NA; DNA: TGTGCCAGCAGCTTCCTCGGGTTAAACACTGAAGCTTTCTTT; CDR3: CASSFLGLNTEAFF
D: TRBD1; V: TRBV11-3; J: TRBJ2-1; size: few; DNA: TGTGCCGGCAGCTTAGTAGGGACAGATAACAATGAGCAGTTCTTC; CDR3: CAGSLVGTDNNEQFF
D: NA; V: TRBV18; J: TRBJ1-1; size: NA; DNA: TGTGCCAGCTCATTTCTCCGGGACAACGCTGAAGCTTTCTTT; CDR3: CASSFLRDNAEAFF
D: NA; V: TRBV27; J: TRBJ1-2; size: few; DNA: TGTGCCAGCAGTTCGGGGCCCCCTACAGGGAGCCTTACGTATGGCTACACCTTC; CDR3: CASSSGPPTGSLTYGYTF
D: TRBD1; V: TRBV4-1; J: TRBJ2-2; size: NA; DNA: TGCGCCAGCAGCCAACCTAACAAGGACAGGGCCACCGGGGAGCTGTTTTTT; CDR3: CASSQPNKDRATGELFF
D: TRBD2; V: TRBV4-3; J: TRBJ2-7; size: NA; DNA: TGCGCCAGCAGCCAAAATAGCGGGGGGGCCTACGAGCAGTACTTC; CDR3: CASSQNSGGAYEQYF
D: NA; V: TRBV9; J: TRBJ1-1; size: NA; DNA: TGTGCCAGCAGCCCCGGTCACACTGAAGCTTTCTTT; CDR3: CASSPGHTEAFF
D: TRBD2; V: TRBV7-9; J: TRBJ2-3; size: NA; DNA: TGTGCCAGCAGCATACTAGCGGTCATAACAGATACGCAGTATTTT; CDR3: CASSILAVITDTQYF
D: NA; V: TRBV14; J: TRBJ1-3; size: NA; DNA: TGTGCCAGCAGCCAAGGACGGCGGTGGGGAAACACCATATATTTT; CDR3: CASSQGRRWGNTIYF
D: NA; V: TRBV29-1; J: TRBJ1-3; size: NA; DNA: TGCAGCGTTGAGATCGGGGGATCTGGAAACACCATATATTTT; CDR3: CSVEIGGSGNTIYF
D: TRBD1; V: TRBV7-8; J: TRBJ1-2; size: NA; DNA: TGTGCCAGCAGCTTAGAGACAGGGAGGAGGGATGGCTACACCTTC; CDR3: CASSLETGRRDGYTF
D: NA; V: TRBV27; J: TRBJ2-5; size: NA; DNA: TGTGCTAGCACCGGACAGAATCAAGAGACCCAGTACTTC; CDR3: CASTGQNQETQYF
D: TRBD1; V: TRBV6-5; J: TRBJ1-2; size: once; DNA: TGTGCCAGCAGATTAGGACAGGGGACCTATGGCTACACCTTC; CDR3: CASRLGQGTYGYTF
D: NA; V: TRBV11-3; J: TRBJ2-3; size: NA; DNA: TGTGCCAGCAGCTCCCAAGGGGGCGGGGGCACAGATACGCAGTATTTT; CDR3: CASSSQGGGGTDTQYF
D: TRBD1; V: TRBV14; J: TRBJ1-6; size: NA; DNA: TGTGCCAGCAGCCAGGGACAGGACCTTTCACCCCTCCACTTT; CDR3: CASSQGQDLSPLHF
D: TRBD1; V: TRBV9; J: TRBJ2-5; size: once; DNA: TGTGCCAGCAGCGTACGTAGGATAACCGGGACAGGGCAAGAGACCCAGTACTTC; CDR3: CASSVRRITGTGQETQYF
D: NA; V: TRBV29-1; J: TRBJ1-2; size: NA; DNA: TGCAGCGTTGTGCCGGGGGGAGGCTATGGCTACACCTTC; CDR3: CSVVPGGGYGYTF
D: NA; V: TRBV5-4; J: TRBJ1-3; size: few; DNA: TGTGCCAGCAGCTTAGGCGGGTCTGGAAACACCATATATTTT; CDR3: CASSLGGSGNTIYF
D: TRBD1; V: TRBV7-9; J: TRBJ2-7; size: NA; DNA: TGTGCCAGCAGCTTGGGACAGGAACCCTACGAGCAGTACTTC; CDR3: CASSLGQEPYEQYF
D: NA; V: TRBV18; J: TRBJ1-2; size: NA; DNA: TGTGCCAGCTCACCCGGAGGGTATGGCTACACCTTC; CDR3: CASSPGGYGYTF
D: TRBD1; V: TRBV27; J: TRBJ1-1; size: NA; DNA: TGTGCCAGCAGTTTACGGGACAGGGGGTGGGATGCTTTCTTT; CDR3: CASSLRDRGWDAFF
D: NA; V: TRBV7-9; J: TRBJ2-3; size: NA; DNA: TGTGCCAGCAGAGCAAGCACAGATACGCAGTATTTT; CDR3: CASRASTDTQYF
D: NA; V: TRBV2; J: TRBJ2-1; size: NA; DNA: TGTGCCAGCAGTGATATTAGAGACAATGAACAGTTCTTC; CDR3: CASSDIRDNEQFF
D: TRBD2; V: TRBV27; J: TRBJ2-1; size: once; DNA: TGTGCCAGCAGTCTCATGACTAGCGGGGGGATCAATGAGCAGTTCTTC; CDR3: CASSLMTSGGINEQFF
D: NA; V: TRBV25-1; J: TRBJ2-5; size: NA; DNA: TGTGCCAGCAGTGACATATTTGGGGGGGGCCGAGAGACCCAGTACTTC; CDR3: CASSDIFGGGRETQYF
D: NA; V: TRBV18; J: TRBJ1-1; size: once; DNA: TGTGCCAGCTCACCACCGTCGGGGGGGCGCGGGAACACTGAAGCTTTCTTT; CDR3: CASSPPSGGRGNTEAFF
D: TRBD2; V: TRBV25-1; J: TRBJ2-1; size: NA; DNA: TGTGCCAGCAGTGTGTGGTCCTCCGGGACTAGCGATTACAATGAGCAGTTCTTC; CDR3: CASSVWSSGTSDYNEQFF
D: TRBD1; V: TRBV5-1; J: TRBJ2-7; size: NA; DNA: TGCGCCAGCAGTACCTGGGGGGACAGGGGAAGGGGCGAGCAGTACTTC; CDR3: CASSTWGDRGRGEQYF
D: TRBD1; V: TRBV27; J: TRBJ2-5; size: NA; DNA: TGTGCCAGCAGTTCGAGCCGGGACAGGTGGGTGGCGGAGACCCAGTACTTC; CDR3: CASSSSRDRWVAETQYF
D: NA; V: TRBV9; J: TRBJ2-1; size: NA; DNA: TGTGCCAGCAGCGTAGCTACAGGTGGAAATGAGCAGTTCTTC; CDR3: CASSVATGGNEQFF
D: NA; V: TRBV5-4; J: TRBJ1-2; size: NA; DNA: TGTGCCAGCAGGTTGGACAGAAGCTATGGCTACACCTTC; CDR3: CASRLDRSYGYTF
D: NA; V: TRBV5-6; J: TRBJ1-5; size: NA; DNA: TGTGCCAGCAGCTCCCGACAGAACCTCAATCAGCCCCAGCATTTT; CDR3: CASSSRQNLNQPQHF
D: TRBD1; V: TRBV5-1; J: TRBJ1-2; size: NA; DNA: TGCGCCAGCAGCTTGGTGGGGACAGGGGGCCTCGAGGGCTACACCTTC; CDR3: CASSLVGTGGLEGYTF
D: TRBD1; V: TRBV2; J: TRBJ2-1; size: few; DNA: TGTGCCAGCAGTGCGGACAGGCTTTCCTACAATGAGCAGTTCTTC; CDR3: CASSADRLSYNEQFF
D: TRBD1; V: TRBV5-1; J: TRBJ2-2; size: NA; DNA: TGCGCCAGCAGCGGGACAGGGGGGGCCGGGGAGCTGTTTTTT; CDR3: CASSGTGGAGELFF
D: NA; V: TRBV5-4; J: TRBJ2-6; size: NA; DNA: TGTGCCAGCAGCTTGGAAGTGCCGACAGGACTCTCTGGGGCCAACGTCCTGACTTTC; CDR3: CASSLEVPTGLSGANVLTF
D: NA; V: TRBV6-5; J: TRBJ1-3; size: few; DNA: TGTGCCAGCAGTTCCTCCGGGGTCTCTGGAAACACCATATATTTT; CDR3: CASSSSGVSGNTIYF
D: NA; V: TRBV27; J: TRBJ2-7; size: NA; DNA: TGTGCCAGCAGTCAGGGGACTACCCACTACGAGCAGTACTTC; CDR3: CASSQGTTHYEQYF
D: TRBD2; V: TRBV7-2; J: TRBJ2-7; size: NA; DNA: TGTGCCAGCAGCTTACAAGCGGGGGGGATCTTCGAGCAGTACTTC; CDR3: CASSLQAGGIFEQYF
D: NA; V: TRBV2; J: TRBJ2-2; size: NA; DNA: TGTGCCAGCAGTGAAGCTCCAGCCGGGGAGCTGTTTTTT; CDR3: CASSEAPAGELFF
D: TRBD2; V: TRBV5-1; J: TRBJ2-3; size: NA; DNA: TGCGCCAGCAGCTTTAGCGGGGGCGACACAGATACGCAGTATTTT; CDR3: CASSFSGGDTDTQYF
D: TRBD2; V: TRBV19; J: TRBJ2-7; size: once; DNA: TGTGCCAGTAGTATGGGGGGGGGCTACGAGCAGTACTTC; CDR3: CASSMGGGYEQYF
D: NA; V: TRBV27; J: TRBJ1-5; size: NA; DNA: TGTGCCAGCAGTTTCGGGGGGCGAGGGGGCAATCAGCCCCAGCATTTT; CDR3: CASSFGGRGGNQPQHF
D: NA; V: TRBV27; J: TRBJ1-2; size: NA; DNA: TGTGCCAGCGGGCCGTCCAACTATGGCTACACCTTC; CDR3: CASGPSNYGYTF